Sequencing of this TCR beta chain was carried out in a study of T cell responses to AZD1222 COVID-19 vaccine. With 3 bases removed from V and 10 bases from J, the gap between germline ends came to 20 bases. This CDR3 has 15 residues. Germline CDR1 reads MDHEN; CDR2 reads SYDVKM. The method was immunoSEQ multiplex PCR; TCRdb's version includes in-frame clones alone and lacks a portion of them. The data contain 90,000 to 100,000 clones, 85% to 90% of them singletons. The receptor was isolated from an adult who received the AZD1222 COVID-19 vaccine. Source: peripheral blood, taken 28 days after the second AZD1222 dose. V gene TRBV28 combines with J gene TRBJ2-3; D may correspond to TRBD1 or TRBD2 (5 bases each). The DNA of the CDR3 is TGTGCCAGCAGTTTTCTTGAGGGACGCTTAAATGCGCAGTATTTT. Amino acids: CASSFLEGRLNAQYF.